This paragraph covers one TCR beta chain sequence. Building the TCR beta libraries relied on iRepertoire HTBI primers, and CDR3 regions underwent Arm-PCR. In the original workflow: The study identified 62 TRBV and about 14 TRBJ segments across samples. TCRdb independently ran MiXCR on the multiplex PCR reads; one entry per CDR3 protein. The V and J calls shown here were made by TCRdb, not taken from the authors' results. The data show around 460,000 distinct CDR3 sequences, about 20% seen once. This sample was taken from a study of regulatory T cells in long-lasting Graves disease. Germline CDR1 and CDR2: MNHNS and SASEGT. The ends were cut back, 7 bases at V and 4 bases at J, with 19 bases in the middle. This CDR3 is 15 amino acids long. The sample's time point: persistent/refractory GD, antithyroid drugs over 5 years with positive TRAb. PBMC-extracted RNA yielded the TCR library.

The chain has TRBV6-1 and TRBJ1-1; tentative D call: TRBD1 (6 bases). The sequence came from a female donor with Graves disease. The specimen comprised peripheral blood mononuclear cells (PBMCs), sampled when the disease was refractory, from a patient treated with antithyroid drugs. CDR3 nucleotide sequence: TGTGCCAGCAATCAGCGGGGGGCAGGTTTCACTGAAGCTTTCTTT. Residues: CASNQRGAGFTEAFF.